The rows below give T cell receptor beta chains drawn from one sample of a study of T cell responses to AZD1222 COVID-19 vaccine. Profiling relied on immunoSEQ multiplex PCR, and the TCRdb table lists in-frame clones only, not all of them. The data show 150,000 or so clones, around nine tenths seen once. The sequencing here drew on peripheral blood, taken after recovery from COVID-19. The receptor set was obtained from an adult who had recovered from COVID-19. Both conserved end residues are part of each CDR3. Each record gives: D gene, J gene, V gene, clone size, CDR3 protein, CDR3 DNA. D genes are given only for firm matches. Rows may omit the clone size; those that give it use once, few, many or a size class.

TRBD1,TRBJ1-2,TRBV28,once,CASSSVGGAGGYTF,TGTGCCAGCAGTTCCGTAGGGGGCGCGGGAGGCTACACCTTC
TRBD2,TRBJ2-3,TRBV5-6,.,CASSLGSGGTPDTQYF,TGTGCCAGCAGCTTGGGATCGGGGGGGACCCCAGATACGCAGTATTTT
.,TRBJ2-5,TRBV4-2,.,CASSQSQSQETQYF,TGTGCCAGCAGCCAAAGCCAGAGCCAAGAGACCCAGTACTTC
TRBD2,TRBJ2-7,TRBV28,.,CASSSSDGLAVYYEQYF,TGTGCCAGCAGTTCCTCCGACGGACTAGCGGTTTACTACGAGCAGTACTTC
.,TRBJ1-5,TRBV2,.,CASSGQGLSNQPQHF,TGTGCCAGCAGCGGGCAGGGGCTAAGCAATCAGCCCCAGCATTTT
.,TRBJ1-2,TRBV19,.,CASSTRQILKDYGYTF,TGTGCCAGTAGTACCAGACAAATCCTGAAGGATTATGGCTACACCTTC
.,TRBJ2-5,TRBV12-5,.,CASGLDGGNQETQYF,TGTGCTAGTGGTTTGGACGGAGGGAACCAAGAGACCCAGTACTTC
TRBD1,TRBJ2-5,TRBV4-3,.,CASSQEFTRGPETQYF,TGCGCCAGCAGCCAAGAGTTTACAAGGGGGCCAGAGACCCAGTACTTC
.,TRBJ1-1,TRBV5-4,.,CASSLANRWGTEAFF,TGTGCCAGCAGCTTGGCAAATAGATGGGGCACTGAAGCTTTCTTT
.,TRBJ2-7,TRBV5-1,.,CASSQTTYEQYF,TGCGCCAGCAGCCAGACAACCTACGAGCAGTACTTC
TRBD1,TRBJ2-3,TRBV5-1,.,CASSIGTGTDTQYF,TGCGCCAGCAGCATAGGGACAGGGACAGATACGCAGTATTTT
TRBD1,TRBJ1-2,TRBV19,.,CASSIRGGLDTF,TGTGCCAGTAGTATAAGAGGGGGCTTGGACACCTTC
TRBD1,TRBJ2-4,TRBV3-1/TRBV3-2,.,CASSQVGQGANIQYF,TGTGCCAGCAGCCAAGTCGGACAGGGCGCAAACATTCAGTACTTC
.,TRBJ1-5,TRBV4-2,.,CASSQGQEYSNQPQHF,TGTGCCAGCAGCCAAGGACAGGAGTATAGCAATCAGCCCCAGCATTTT
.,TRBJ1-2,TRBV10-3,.,CAISERTARGYTF,TGTGCCATCAGTGAGAGAACAGCTCGCGGCTACACCTTC
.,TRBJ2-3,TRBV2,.,CASRAETYTDTQYF,TGTGCCAGCAGGGCAGAAACCTACACAGATACGCAGTATTTT
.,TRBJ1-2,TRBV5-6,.,CASSSRRQTIYGYTF,TGTGCCAGCAGCTCCCGGCGGCAGACCATCTATGGCTACACCTTC
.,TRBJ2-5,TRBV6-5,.,CASSRSTAQETQYF,TGTGCCAGCAGCCGATCGACAGCCCAAGAGACCCAGTACTTC
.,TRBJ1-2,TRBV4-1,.,CASSPDPGTRNYGYTF,TGCGCCAGCAGCCCTGACCCCGGGACAAGAAACTATGGCTACACCTTC
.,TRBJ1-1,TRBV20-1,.,CSASMAAPEAFF,TGCAGTGCTAGTATGGCAGCCCCTGAAGCTTTCTTT
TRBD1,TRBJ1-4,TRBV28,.,CASSNRGANEKLFF,TGTGCCAGCAGTAACAGGGGGGCTAATGAAAAACTGTTTTTT
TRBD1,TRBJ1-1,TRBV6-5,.,CASSYGAGGTEAFF,TGTGCCAGCAGTTACGGTGCAGGGGGCACTGAAGCTTTCTTT
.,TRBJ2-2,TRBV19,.,CASSARANTGELFF,TGTGCCAGTAGTGCGAGGGCGAACACCGGGGAGCTGTTTTTT
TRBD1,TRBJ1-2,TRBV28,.,CASSYMRTGLDYGYTF,TGTGCCAGCAGCTATATGAGGACAGGGTTAGACTATGGCTACACCTTC
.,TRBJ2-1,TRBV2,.,CASTEWENEQFF,TGTGCCAGCACGGAATGGGAAAATGAGCAGTTCTTC
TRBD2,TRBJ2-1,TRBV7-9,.,CASSLTLALPFDNEQFF,TGTGCCAGCAGCTTGACACTAGCGCTCCCTTTTGACAATGAGCAGTTCTTC
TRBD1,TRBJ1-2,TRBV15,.,CATSSGDSYTHGYTF,TGTGCCACCAGCAGTGGGGACAGCTATACTCATGGCTACACCTTC
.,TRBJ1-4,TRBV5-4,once,CASSLTGATNEKLFF,TGTGCCAGCAGCCTAACCGGTGCAACTAATGAAAAACTGTTTTTT
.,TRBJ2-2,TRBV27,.,CASSPQRAGELFF,TGTGCCAGCAGTCCGCAGAGGGCCGGGGAGCTGTTTTTT
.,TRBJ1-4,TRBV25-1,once,CASSDPGVGNEKLFF,TGTGCCAGCAGTGACCCAGGGGTGGGTAATGAAAAACTGTTTTTT
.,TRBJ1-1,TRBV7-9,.,CASSLEGHTEAFF,TGTGCCAGCAGCTTAGAGGGCCACACTGAAGCTTTCTTT
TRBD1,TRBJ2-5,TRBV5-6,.,CASSWGQEETQYF,TGTGCCAGCAGCTGGGGACAGGAGGAGACCCAGTACTTC
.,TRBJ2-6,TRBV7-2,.,CASSLVVGAGANVLTF,TGTGCCAGCAGCTTAGTTGTAGGGGCTGGGGCCAACGTCCTGACTTTC
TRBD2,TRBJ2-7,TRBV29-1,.,CSVEGLAGGPVSDEQYF,TGCAGCGTTGAGGGACTAGCGGGAGGACCTGTAAGTGACGAGCAGTACTTC
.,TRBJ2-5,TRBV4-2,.,CASSQEIGETQYF,TGTGCCAGCAGCCAAGAGATAGGTGAGACCCAGTACTTC